The rows below give T cell receptor beta chains drawn from one sample of a study of blood T cell repertoires in COVID-19. Profiling relied on immunoSEQ multiplex PCR, and the TCRdb table lists in-frame clones only, not all of them. The table shows over 250,000 clones, with 75% to 90% occurring only once. Source material: PBMCs or T cells enriched from blood (not recorded which). The source is a young woman who had recovered from COVID-19. The CDR3 runs from the conserved cysteine through the conserved F or W. Each record gives: D gene, J gene, V gene, clone size, CDR3 DNA, CDR3 protein. D genes are given only for firm matches. Where a row states a size, it is once, few, many or the class of an expanded clone; other rows omit it.

. | TRBJ1-1 | TRBV11-3 | . | TGTGCCAGCAGCTTAGACAGTCTGAACACTGAAGCTTTCTTT | CASSLDSLNTEAFF
. | TRBJ1-2 | TRBV5-1 | once | TGCGCCAGCAGCTTGGGGGACACAAGCTATGGCTACACCTTC | CASSLGDTSYGYTF
TRBD1 | TRBJ1-2 | TRBV5-1 | . | TGCGCCAGCAGCATAGGACAGGGGTACGGCTACACCTTC | CASSIGQGYGYTF
. | TRBJ2-3 | TRBV5-1 | many | TGCGCCAGCAGCTTGATAGGGGTTGATACGCAGTATTTT | CASSLIGVDTQYF
TRBD1 | TRBJ1-3 | TRBV4-1 | . | TGCGCCAGCAGCCAAATTCCCGGGACAGGTACATATTTT | CASSQIPGTGTYF
TRBD1 | TRBJ2-5 | TRBV15 | few | TGTGCCACCAGCAGAAACAGGGGGCGAGAGACCCAGTACTTC | CATSRNRGRETQYF
TRBD1 | TRBJ1-6 | TRBV5-6 | . | TGTGCCAGCAGCCGGGGGACAGGGTGGAATTCACCCCTCCACTTT | CASSRGTGWNSPLHF
. | TRBJ2-2 | TRBV25-1 | . | TGTGCCAGCTCGAGACAGGTCACCGGGGAGCTGTTTTTT | CASSRQVTGELFF
TRBD1 | TRBJ2-5 | TRBV10-2 | . | TGCGCCAGCAGCCAGGGACAGCAAGAGACCCAGTACTTC | CASSQGQQETQYF
. | TRBJ1-5 | TRBV5-1 | . | TGCGCCAGCAGCTTGGGGACGCCGGGGAATCAGCCCCAGCATTTT | CASSLGTPGNQPQHF
TRBD1 | TRBJ2-3 | TRBV29-1 | . | TGCAGCGTTGACGGGACAGAAAGCACAGATACGCAGTATTTT | CSVDGTESTDTQYF
. | TRBJ1-1 | TRBV5-1 | . | TGCGCCAGCAGCCCGTGGACCGGGAAAAGCCCTGAAGCTTTCTTT | CASSPWTGKSPEAFF
TRBD2 | TRBJ2-1 | TRBV24-1 | . | TGTGCCACCAGCAAAAGGAAGGCGGGGGGCCCCGAGCAGTTCTTC | CATSKRKAGGPEQFF
TRBD1 | TRBJ2-4 | TRBV30 | . | TGTGCCTGGGACCCGGGACAGGGCATCCTAGCCAAAAACATTCAGTACTTC | CAWDPGQGILAKNIQYF
. | TRBJ1-1 | TRBV3-1/TRBV3-2 | . | TGTGCCAGCAGCCGGGGCCTCATGAACACTGAAGCTTTCTTT | CASSRGLMNTEAFF
. | TRBJ1-3 | TRBV7-2 | once | TGTGCCAGCAGCTTAGGCGGCCACCTCTCTGGAAACACCATATATTTT | CASSLGGHLSGNTIYF
. | TRBJ2-3 | TRBV5-4 | . | TGTGCCAGCCCAGGGAACGGTACGCAGTATTTT | CASPGNGTQYF
. | TRBJ1-6 | TRBV6-4 | few | TGTGCCAGCAGTGACTCGGGAGGGAATAATTCACCCCTCCACTTT | CASSDSGGNNSPLHF
TRBD1 | TRBJ1-2 | TRBV2 | once | TGTGCCAGCAGGGCCGGGGCGGGACAGGGTCATGGCTACACCTTC | CASRAGAGQGHGYTF
. | TRBJ1-1 | TRBV3-1/TRBV3-2 | . | TGTGCCAGCAGCCAAGACGTTTCCAGGGAGGGCACTGAAGCTTTCTTT | CASSQDVSREGTEAFF
. | TRBJ1-2 | TRBV28 | . | TGTGCCAGCAGTCAACCCCTGCTAAACTATGGCTACACCTTC | CASSQPLLNYGYTF
. | TRBJ2-4 | TRBV3-1/TRBV3-2 | . | TGTGCCAGCAGCCAAGGTTGGGGGGGCCTAGCCAAAAACATTCAGTACTTC | CASSQGWGGLAKNIQYF
. | TRBJ2-3 | TRBV5-1 | once | TGCGCCAGCAGCTTGGAACAGTTCACAGATACGCAGTATTTT | CASSLEQFTDTQYF
TRBD1 | TRBJ1-1 | TRBV6-5 | . | TGTGCCAGCAGGTTTAACAGGGGGGCTGACGAAGCTTTCTTT | CASRFNRGADEAFF
TRBD1 | TRBJ1-6 | TRBV5-1 | . | TGCGCCAGCAGCTGGACAGGGGATCCCTATAATTCACCCCTCCACTTT | CASSWTGDPYNSPLHF
TRBD1 | TRBJ1-2 | TRBV19 | . | TGTGCCAGTAGTAGGGCAGGGGGTGCTAACTATGGCTACACCTTC | CASSRAGGANYGYTF
TRBD1 | TRBJ2-7 | TRBV7-9 | . | TGTGCCAGCAGTCTCACCGGGACAGCTTACGAGCAGTACTTC | CASSLTGTAYEQYF
. | TRBJ2-2 | TRBV28 | . | TGTGCCAGCAGTCTAGCAAACACCGGGGAGCTGTTTTTT | CASSLANTGELFF
. | TRBJ1-6 | TRBV28 | . | TGTGCCAGCAGTTTACTCTCGTTTGGGGCGCCCCCTAATTCACCCCTCCACTTT | CASSLLSFGAPPNSPLHF
TRBD1 | TRBJ1-1 | TRBV30 | . | TGTGCCTGGGACCCCGGGACAGGGGGCACTGAAGCTTTCTTT | CAWDPGTGGTEAFF
. | TRBJ1-6 | TRBV3-1/TRBV3-2 | . | TGTGCCAGCAGCCAAGGATTTTCACTCAGGGCCCTCCACTTT | CASSQGFSLRALHF
. | TRBJ2-7 | TRBV7-8 | few | TGTGCCAGCAGCTTAGCGCAGGGCAGGGAGCAGTACTTC | CASSLAQGREQYF
. | TRBJ1-5 | TRBV6-2/TRBV6-3 | . | TGTGCCAGCAGCGACAGGCCTAGCAATCAGCCCCAGCATTTT | CASSDRPSNQPQHF
. | TRBJ2-5 | TRBV5-1 | . | TGCGCCAGCAGCTTGGGATCCGCAGGATTACAAGAGACCCAGTACTTC | CASSLGSAGLQETQYF
. | TRBJ2-3 | TRBV11-2 | . | TGTGCCAGCAGCTTTAGGGGGGGTTTGGCAGATACGCAGTATTTT | CASSFRGGLADTQYF
TRBD2 | TRBJ2-5 | TRBV16 | . | TGTGCCAGCAGCCAGGGGACTAGCGGGGGACACCAAGAGACCCAGTACTTC | CASSQGTSGGHQETQYF
TRBD1 | TRBJ1-2 | TRBV29-1 | once | TGCAGCGTCCGGGACAGTGTTTGGGGCTACACCTTC | CSVRDSVWGYTF
TRBD1 | TRBJ1-4 | TRBV7-9 | . | TGTGCCAGCAGCCCCCGGACAGGGGGGATTGAAATACTGTTTTTT | CASSPRTGGIEILFF
TRBD1 | TRBJ1-2 | TRBV11-1 | . | TGTGCCAGCAGCCCCCGACAGGGATACAATGGCTACACCTTC | CASSPRQGYNGYTF
TRBD2 | TRBJ2-3 | TRBV7-2 | . | TGTGCCAGCAGCCCACTAGCGGGGGCAGATACGCAGTATTTT | CASSPLAGADTQYF
. | TRBJ1-1 | TRBV3-1/TRBV3-2 | . | TGTGCCAGCAGCAGGACAAGGGGGAGAACTGAAGCTTTCTTT | CASSRTRGRTEAFF
. | TRBJ1-2 | TRBV6-5 | . | TGTGCCAGCAGTTACGGAGGGACGGGCGACTATGGCTACACCTTC | CASSYGGTGDYGYTF
. | TRBJ1-1 | TRBV19 | . | TGTGCCAGTAGTACCCAGTCGAACACTGAAGCTTTCTTT | CASSTQSNTEAFF
. | TRBJ1-2 | TRBV10-3 | . | TGTGCCATCAGTGAGACCAGGGTTGGATATGGCTACACCTTC | CAISETRVGYGYTF
TRBD1 | TRBJ1-2 | TRBV5-1 | once | TGCGCCAGCAGCCCGGAGACGACAGGGGGAAACCTGGGCTACACCTTC | CASSPETTGGNLGYTF
. | TRBJ1-1 | TRBV19 | . | TGTGCCAGTAGGACAGGCGGGGGGAACACTGAAGCTTTCTTT | CASRTGGGNTEAFF
TRBD1 | TRBJ1-2 | TRBV25-1 | . | TGTGCCAGCAGTGAATATTTCCCGACAGGGGGCTATACGGATGGCTACACCTTC | CASSEYFPTGGYTDGYTF
TRBD1 | TRBJ2-7 | TRBV9 | . | TGTGCCAGCAGCGTAGGCAGGGGGTCGGACGAGCAGTACTTC | CASSVGRGSDEQYF
TRBD1 | TRBJ1-1 | TRBV5-1 | . | TGCGCCAGCAGCTTGGGGACAGGGGGCACTGAAGCTTTCTTT | CASSLGTGGTEAFF
. | TRBJ1-5 | TRBV28 | . | TGTGCCAGCGAGACCGGAAGGAGTCAGCCCCAGCATTTT | CASETGRSQPQHF
. | TRBJ1-1 | TRBV6-1 | . | TGTGCCAGCAGTGAAGCCCCGGGGGTGAGCACTGAAGCTTTCTTT | CASSEAPGVSTEAFF
. | TRBJ1-2 | TRBV9 | . | TGTGCCAGCAGCGTTAACCCCGGGGAGGGCTACACCTTC | CASSVNPGEGYTF
. | TRBJ1-5 | TRBV7-2 | . | TGTGCCAGCAGCTTAGGGGCAGCAGGGATATCTCAGCCCCAGCATTTT | CASSLGAAGISQPQHF
. | TRBJ2-5 | TRBV29-1 | once | TGCAGCGTTGAAATGGGGCAGGGTGGTTTGGCCCAGTACTTC | CSVEMGQGGLAQYF
. | TRBJ1-3 | TRBV5-1 | . | TGCGCCAGCAGCGGACCGGACTTTACCGCCTCTGGAAACACCATATATTTT | CASSGPDFTASGNTIYF